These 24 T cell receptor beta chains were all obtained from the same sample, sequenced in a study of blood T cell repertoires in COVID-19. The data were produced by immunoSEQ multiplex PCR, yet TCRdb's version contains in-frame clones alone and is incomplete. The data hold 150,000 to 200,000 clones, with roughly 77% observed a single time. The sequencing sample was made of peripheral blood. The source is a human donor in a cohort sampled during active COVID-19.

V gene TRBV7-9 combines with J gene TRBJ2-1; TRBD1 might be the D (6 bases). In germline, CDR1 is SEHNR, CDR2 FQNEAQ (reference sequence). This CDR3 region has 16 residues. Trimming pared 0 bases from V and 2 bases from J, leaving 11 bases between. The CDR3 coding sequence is TGTGCCAGCAGCTTAGCATCCGGGGACACCTACAATGAGCAGTTCTTC. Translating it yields CASSLASGDTYNEQFF. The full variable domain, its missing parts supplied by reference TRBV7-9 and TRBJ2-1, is DTGVSQNPRHKITKRGQNVTFRCDPISEHNRLYWYRQTLGQGPEFLTYFQNEAQLEKSRLLSDRFSAERPKGSFSTLEIQRTEQGDSAMYLCASSLASGDTYNEQFFGPGTRLTVL.

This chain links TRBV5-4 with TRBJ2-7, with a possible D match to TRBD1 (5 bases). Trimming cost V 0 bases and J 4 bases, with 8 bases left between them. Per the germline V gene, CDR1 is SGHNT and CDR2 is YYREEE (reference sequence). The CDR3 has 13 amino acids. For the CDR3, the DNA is TGTGCCAGCAGCTTGGGGGGCAATTACGAGCAGTACTTC. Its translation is CASSLGGNYEQYF. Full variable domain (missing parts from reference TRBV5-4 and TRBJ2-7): ETGVTQSPTHLIKTRGQQVTLRCSSQSGHNTVSWYQQALGQGPQFIFQYYREEENGRGNFPPRFSGLQFPNYSSELNVNALELDDSALYLCASSLGGNYEQYFGPGTRLTVT.

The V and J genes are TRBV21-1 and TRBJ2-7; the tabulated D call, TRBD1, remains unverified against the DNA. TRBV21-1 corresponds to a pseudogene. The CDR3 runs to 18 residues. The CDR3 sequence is CASSKAQGRTGVSYEQYF. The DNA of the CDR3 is TGTGCCAGCAGCAAAGCGCAAGGAAGGACAGGGGTTAGCTACGAGCAGTACTTC.

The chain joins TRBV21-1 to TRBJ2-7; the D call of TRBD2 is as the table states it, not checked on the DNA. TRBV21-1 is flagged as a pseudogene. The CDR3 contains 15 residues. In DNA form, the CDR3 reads TGTGCCAGCAGCCTCCGGGGGGGCAGGTTCTACGAGCAGTACTTC. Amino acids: CASSLRGGRFYEQYF.

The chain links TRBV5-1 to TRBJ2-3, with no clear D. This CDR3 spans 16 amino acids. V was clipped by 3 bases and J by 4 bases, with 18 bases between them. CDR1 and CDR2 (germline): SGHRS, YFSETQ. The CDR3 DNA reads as TGCGCCAGCAGCTCCGCTAGTTCTGGTGCCGCAGATACGCAGTATTTT. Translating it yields CASSSASSGAADTQYF.

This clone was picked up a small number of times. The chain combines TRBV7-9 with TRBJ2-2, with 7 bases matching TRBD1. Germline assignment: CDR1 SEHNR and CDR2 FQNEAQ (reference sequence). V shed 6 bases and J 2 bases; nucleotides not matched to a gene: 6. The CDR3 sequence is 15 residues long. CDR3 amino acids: CASRPGQANTGELFF. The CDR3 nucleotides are TGTGCCAGCAGGCCAGGACAGGCTAACACCGGGGAGCTGTTTTTT.

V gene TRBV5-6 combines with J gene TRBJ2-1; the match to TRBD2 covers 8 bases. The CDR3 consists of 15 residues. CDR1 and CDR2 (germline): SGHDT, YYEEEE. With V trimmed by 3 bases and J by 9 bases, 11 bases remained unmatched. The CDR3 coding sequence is TGTGCCAGCAGCTGGCGGGGGGCCGAAAGGGGTGAGCAGTTCTTC. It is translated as CASSWRGAERGEQFF. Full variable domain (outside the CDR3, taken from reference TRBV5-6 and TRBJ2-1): DAGVTQSPTHLIKTRGQQVTLRCSPKSGHDTVSWYQQALGQGPQFIFQYYEEEERQRGNFPDRFSGHQFPNYSSELNVNALLLGDSALYLCASSWRGAERGEQFFGPGTRLTVL.

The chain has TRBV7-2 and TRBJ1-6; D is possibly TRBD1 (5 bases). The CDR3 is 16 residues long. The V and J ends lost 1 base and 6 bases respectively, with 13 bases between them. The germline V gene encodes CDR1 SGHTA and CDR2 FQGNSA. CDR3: CASSLVSGDGNSPLHF. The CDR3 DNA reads TGTGCCAGCAGCTTAGTATCGGGGGATGGTAATTCACCCCTCCACTTT. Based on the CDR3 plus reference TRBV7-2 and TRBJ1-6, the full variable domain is GAGVSQSPSNKVTEKGKDVELRCDPISGHTALYWYRQSLGQGLEFLIYFQGNSAPDKSGLPSDRFSAERTGGSVSTLTIQRTQQEDSAVYLCASSLVSGDGNSPLHFGNGTRLTVT.

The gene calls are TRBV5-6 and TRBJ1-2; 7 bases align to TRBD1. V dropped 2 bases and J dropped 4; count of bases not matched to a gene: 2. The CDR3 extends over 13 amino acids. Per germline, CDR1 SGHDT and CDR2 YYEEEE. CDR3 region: CASSLRQGYGYTF. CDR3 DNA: TGTGCCAGCAGCTTAAGACAGGGCTATGGCTACACCTTC.

This CDR3 is CASSSGTPDTQYF. The CDR3 nucleotides are TGTGCCAGCAGTTCAGGGACTCCAGATACGCAGTATTTT. The rearrangement links TRBV6-2 or TRBV6-3 to TRBJ2-3; tentative D call: TRBD2 (6 bases). Trimming removed 4 bases from V and 4 bases from J, with 9 bases in between. The length of the CDR3 is 13 residues. Germline loops: CDR1 MNHEY, CDR2 SVGEGT.

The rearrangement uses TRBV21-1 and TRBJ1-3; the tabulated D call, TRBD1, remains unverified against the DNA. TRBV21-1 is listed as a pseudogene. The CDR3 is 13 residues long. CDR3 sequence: CASSKNETVIVDF. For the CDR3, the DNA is TGTGCCAGCAGCAAAAATGAGACAGTTATCGTGGATTTT.

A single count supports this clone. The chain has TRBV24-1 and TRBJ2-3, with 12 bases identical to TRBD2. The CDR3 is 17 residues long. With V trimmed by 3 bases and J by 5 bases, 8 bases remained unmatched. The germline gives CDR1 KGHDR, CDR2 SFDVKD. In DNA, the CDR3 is TGTGCCACCAGTGATCAACTAGCGGGGGGTGCTAGAGATACGCAGTATTTT. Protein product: CATSDQLAGGARDTQYF.

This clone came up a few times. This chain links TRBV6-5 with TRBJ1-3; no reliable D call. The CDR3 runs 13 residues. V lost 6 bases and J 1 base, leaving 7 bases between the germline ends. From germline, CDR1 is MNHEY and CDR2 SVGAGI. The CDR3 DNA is TGTGCCAGCAGCACCGGGTCTGGAAACACCATATATTTT. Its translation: CASSTGSGNTIYF.

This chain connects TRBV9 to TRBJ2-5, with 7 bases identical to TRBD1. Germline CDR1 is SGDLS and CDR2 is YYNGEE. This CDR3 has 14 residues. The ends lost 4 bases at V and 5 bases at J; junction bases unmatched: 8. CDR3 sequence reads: CASSLMDRTETQYF. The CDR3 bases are TGTGCCAGCAGCCTCATGGACAGGACCGAGACCCAGTACTTC.

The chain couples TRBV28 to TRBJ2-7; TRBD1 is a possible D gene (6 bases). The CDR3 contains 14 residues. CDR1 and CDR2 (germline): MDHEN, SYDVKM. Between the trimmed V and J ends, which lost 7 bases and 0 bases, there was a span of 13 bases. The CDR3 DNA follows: TGTGCCAGCAAACGACAGGTTAGCTCCTACGAGCAGTACTTC. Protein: CASKRQVSSYEQYF.

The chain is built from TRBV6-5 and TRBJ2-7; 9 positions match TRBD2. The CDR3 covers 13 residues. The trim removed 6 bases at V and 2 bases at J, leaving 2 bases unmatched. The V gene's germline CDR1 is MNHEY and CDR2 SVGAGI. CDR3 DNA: TGTGCCAGCAGCCGACTAGCGGCCTACGAGCAGTACTTC. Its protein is CASSRLAAYEQYF.

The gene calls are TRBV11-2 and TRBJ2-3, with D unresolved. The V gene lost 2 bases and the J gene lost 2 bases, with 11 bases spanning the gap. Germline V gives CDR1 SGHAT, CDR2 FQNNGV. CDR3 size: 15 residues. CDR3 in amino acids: CASSLPPVLTDTQYF. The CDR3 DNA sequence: TGTGCCAGCAGCTTACCGCCGGTCCTCACAGATACGCAGTATTTT.

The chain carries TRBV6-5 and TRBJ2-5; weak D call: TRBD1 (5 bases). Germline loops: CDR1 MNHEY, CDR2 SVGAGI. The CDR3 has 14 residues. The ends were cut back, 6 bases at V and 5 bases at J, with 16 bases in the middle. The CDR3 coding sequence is TGTGCCAGCAGACTCGACAGTTTTGAGGAGACCCAGTACTTC. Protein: CASRLDSFEETQYF.

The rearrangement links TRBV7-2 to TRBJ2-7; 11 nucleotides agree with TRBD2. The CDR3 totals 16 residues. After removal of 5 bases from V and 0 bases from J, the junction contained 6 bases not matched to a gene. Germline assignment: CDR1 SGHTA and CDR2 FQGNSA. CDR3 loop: CASSPTSGGVSYEQYF. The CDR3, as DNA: TGTGCCAGCAGCCCCACTAGCGGGGGTGTCTCCTACGAGCAGTACTTC. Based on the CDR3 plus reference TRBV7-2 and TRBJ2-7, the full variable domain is GAGVSQSPSNKVTEKGKDVELRCDPISGHTALYWYRQSLGQGLEFLIYFQGNSAPDKSGLPSDRFSAERTGGSVSTLTIQRTQQEDSAVYLCASSPTSGGVSYEQYFGPGTRLTVT.

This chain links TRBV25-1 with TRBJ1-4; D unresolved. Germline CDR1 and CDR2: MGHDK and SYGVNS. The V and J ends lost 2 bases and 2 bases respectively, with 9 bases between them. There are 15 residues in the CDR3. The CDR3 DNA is TGTGCCAGCAGTGAACCCCAAGCGACTAATGAAAAACTGTTTTTT. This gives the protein CASSEPQATNEKLFF. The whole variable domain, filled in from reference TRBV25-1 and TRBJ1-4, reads EADIYQTPRYLVIGTGKKITLECSQTMGHDKMYWYQQDPGMELHLIHYSYGVNSTEKGDLSSESTVSRIRTEHFPLTLESARPSHTSQYLCASSEPQATNEKLFFGSGTQLSVL.

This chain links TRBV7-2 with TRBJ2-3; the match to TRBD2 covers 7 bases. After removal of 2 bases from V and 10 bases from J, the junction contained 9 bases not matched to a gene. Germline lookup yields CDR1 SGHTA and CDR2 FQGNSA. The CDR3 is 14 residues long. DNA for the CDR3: TGTGCCAGCAGCTTACGGGACTACTCTTTCTCGCAGTATTTT. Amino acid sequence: CASSLRDYSFSQYF.

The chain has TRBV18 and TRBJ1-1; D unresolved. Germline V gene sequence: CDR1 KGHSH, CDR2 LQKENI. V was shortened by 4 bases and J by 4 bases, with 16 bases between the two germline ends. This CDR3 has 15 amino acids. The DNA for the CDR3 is TGTGCCAGCTCACTTGGGCCCACGGGATCCACTGAAGCTTTCTTT. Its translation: CASSLGPTGSTEAFF.

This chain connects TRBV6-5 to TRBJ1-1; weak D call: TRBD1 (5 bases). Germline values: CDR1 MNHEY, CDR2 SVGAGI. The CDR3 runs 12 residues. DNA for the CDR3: TGTGCGGCGTTCGGGGGAGGTACTGAAGCTTTCTTT. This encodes CAAFGGGTEAFF.

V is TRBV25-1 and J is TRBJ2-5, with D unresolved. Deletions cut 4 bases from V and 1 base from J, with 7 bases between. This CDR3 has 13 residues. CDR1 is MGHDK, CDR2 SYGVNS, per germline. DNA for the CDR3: TGTGCCAGCAGTGGGAGCCCCCAAGAGACCCAGTACTTC. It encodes CASSGSPQETQYF.